This paragraph covers one T cell receptor beta chain sequence. Its antigen is currently unknown. This sample stems from a study of T cell repertoires in cytomegalovirus infection. Study-level background: Carrying CMV and the relevant HLA type showed in public TCR beta signatures.

Each CDR3 protein gets one entry after TCRdb re-called the reads with MiXCR. The sample consists of roughly 200,000 distinct CDR3 sequences, roughly 15% of them appearing once. CDR3 size: 17 residues. V lost 0 bases and J 1 base, leaving 15 bases between the germline ends. Germline V gene data show CDR1 as MNHEY and CDR2 as SVGAGI. Study results and limitations: HLA-C-restricted CMV clonotypes gave the most frequent clonotype in two of eight donors.

The specimen sequenced was CD8+ T cells from PBMCs. The rearrangement joins TRBV6-5 to TRBJ1-2, with D tentatively TRBD1 (5 bases). The clonotype comes from a human donor in good health (CMV status not recorded). Some clones in this sample may be carry-over from other donors' samples. This CDR3 reads CASSYSLAGGLNYGYTF. CDR3 sequence (DNA): TGTGCCAGCAGTTACTCCCTAGCCGGGGGACTTAACTATGGCTACACCTTC.